The 19 T cell receptor beta chains below come from one sample, sequenced in a study of CD8+ T cells in alopecia areata. cDNA serving as the sequencing template came from extracted, reverse transcribed RNA. Clones were sequenced by immunoSEQ multiplex PCR, and TCRdb holds only the in-frame ones, with some missing. This sample has around 9,600 clones, each found more than once. Separation of pooled cutaneous lymph node cells was by sorting with CD4, CD8alpha, NKG2D, NKG2ACE and other markers. Source material: CD8+ T cells sorted from a lymph node. All receptors come from a C3H/HeJ mouse with alopecia areata. The MHC haplotype of the strain is H2-k.

This clone counts as medium-sized (0.01 to 0.1%). Genes and germline come from the mouse. The CDR3 DNA, read in part, is TGTGCCAGCAGCCAACGACAGGGGGACTCC. Protein sequence: CASSQRQGDS. The full CDR3 sequence reads CASSQRQGDSDYTF. The rearrangement uses TRBV5 and TRBJ1-2, with 9 bases that match TRBD1. The CDR3 end lies 4 residues beyond the end of the read and is filled in from the germline J gene. The V segment lost 2 bases and the J segment 3 bases; nucleotides outside the gene matches: 1. Germline V gene data show CDR1 as LGHNA and CDR2 as YNLKQL (reference sequence). The CDR3 sequence is 14 residues long.

This clone was found many times. Mouse gene names apply. The read comes to an end 4 residues before the CDR3 does, leaving the germline J gene to fill in the end. The chain is built from TRBV29 and TRBJ1-2; weak D call: TRBD1 (5 bases). The germline CDR1 and CDR2 sequences are MSHET and SYDVDS. The CDR3 length is 13 residues. Trimming pared 3 bases from V and 1 base from J, leaving 6 bases between. CDR3 loop: CASSFRGNSDYTF. CDR3 bases read: TGTGCTAGCAGTTTTAGGGGAAACTCC.

This clone appeared many times. Gene names are mouse gene names. The read terminates 4 residues before the CDR3 end, so the remaining end is supplied by the germline J gene. This chain uses TRBV31 with TRBJ2-1; 11 bases are shared with TRBD2. Germline lookup yields CDR1 GKSSPN and CDR2 SITVG. V lost 0 bases, J lost 6 bases, and 1 base stayed unmatched. This CDR3 has 14 residues. The CDR3: CAWSLDWGGAEQFF. Incomplete CDR3 DNA: TGTGCCTGGAGTCTAGACTGGGGGGGTGCT.

This clone has ten or more counts. These gene names are mouse names. The read falls 4 residues short of the CDR3 end, and the missing part is taken from the germline J gene. The genes are TRBV1 and TRBJ2-4; 7 positions agree with TRBD2. Germline-derived CDR1 and CDR2 are NSQYPW and LRSPGD (reference sequence). The CDR3 length is 14 residues. The CDR3 loop is CTCSADLGENTLYF. The sequenced CDR3 bases are TGCACCTGCAGTGCAGATCTGGGGGAAAAC. Variable domain in full (rest from reference TRBV1 and TRBJ2-4): VTLLEQNPRWRLVPRGQAVNLRCILKNSQYPWMSWYQQDLQKQLQWLFTLRSPGDKEVKSLPGADYLATRVTDTELRLQVANMSQGRTLYCTCSADLGENTLYFGAGTRLSVL.

The table lists this clone with many counts. Germline and genes: mouse. The read terminates 4 residues before the CDR3 end, so the remaining end is supplied by the germline J gene. The chain joins TRBV13-3 to TRBJ2-4; 8 positions match TRBD2. Germline CDR1 reads NNHDY; CDR2 reads SYVADS. This CDR3 comprises 16 residues. V was pared by 0 bases and J by 0 bases, with 3 bases of the junction left unmatched. The CDR3: CASSDGLGLSQNTLYF. CDR3 DNA, as far as it was read: TGTGCCAGCAGTGATGGACTGGGGCTTAGTCAAAAC.

This clone was seen many times. Gene names follow the mouse nomenclature. The CDR3 end lies 4 residues beyond the end of the read and is filled in from the germline J gene. The gene calls are TRBV19 and TRBJ2-5; maybe TRBD2 (8 bases). This CDR3 region has 15 residues. Per the germline V gene, CDR1 is FNHDT and CDR2 is SITEND (reference sequence). The CDR3 sequence is CASSIRGGAPDTQYF. CDR3 DNA, as far as it was read: TGTGCCAGCAGTATCAGGGGGGGCGCCCCGGAC.

This clone was recorded many times. Mouse names are used for the genes. With the read ending 4 residues before the CDR3 end, the germline J gene is used to fill in that end. This CDR3 is also generated by other DNA sequences in the sample. The chain joins TRBV19 to TRBJ2-1, with D maybe TRBD1 (6 bases). Per germline, CDR1 FNHDT and CDR2 SITEND (reference sequence). V was pared by 2 bases and J by 1 base, with 7 bases between. The CDR3 covers 14 residues. This chain's CDR3 is CASSITGNYAEQFF. The CDR3 bases that were read are TGTGCCAGCAGTATTACAGGGAACTATGCT.

This clone appeared many times. Genes and germline are mouse. The CDR3 is cut off 4 residues early in the read; its end comes from the germline J gene. The V call is TRBV13-1, the J call TRBJ2-7; 13 bases match TRBD2. V gave up 3 bases and J gave up 2 bases; unmatched junction bases: 2. Germline CDR1 reads NSHNY; CDR2 reads SYGAGN. The length of the CDR3 is 15 residues. The CDR3 is CASSGGLGGTYEQYF. CDR3 DNA (partial): TGTGCCAGCAGTGGGGGACTGGGGGGGACCTAT.

This clone was picked up many times. The listed genes are named as in mouse. Read sequence stops 4 residues before the CDR3 end, and the germline J gene provides the missing end. The chain has TRBV5 and TRBJ2-3; 11 bases fit TRBD2. The V segment lost 1 base and the J segment 0 bases; nucleotides outside the gene matches: 0. The CDR3 extends over 16 amino acids. Germline loops: CDR1 LGHNA, CDR2 YNLKQL (reference sequence). The part of the CDR3 DNA that was read is TGTGCCAGCAGCCAAGGGACTGGGGGGAGTGCAGAA. Translated, it gives CASSQGTGGSAE. In full, the CDR3 reads CASSQGTGGSAETLYF.

There are many counts of this clone. Germline and genes here are mouse. Coverage ceases 4 residues before the CDR3 finishes, and the germline J gene fills in the end. The chain joins TRBV13-2 to TRBJ2-7, with 11 positions matching TRBD2. The CDR3 is made up of 14 amino acids. Germline values: CDR1 NNHNN, CDR2 SYGAGS (reference sequence). The sequenced CDR3 bases are TGTGCCAGCGGTGGTGGGACTGGGGGTTAT. Translating gives CASGGGTGGY. The CDR3 in its entirety is CASGGGTGGYEQYF.

This clone was seen repeatedly, ten times or more. Mouse names are used for the genes. The read gets to within 4 residues of the CDR3 end, and the germline J gene fills in the rest. The V call is TRBV1, the J call TRBJ2-5; TRBD1 matches at 9 bases. Germline loops: CDR1 NSQYPW, CDR2 LRSPGD (reference sequence). The CDR3 contains 15 residues. V was clipped by 6 bases and J by 1 base; unmatched bases: 5. The DNA read from the CDR3 is TGCACCTGCAGCGTCTACAGGGGGCACCAAGAC. This encodes CTCSVYRGHQD. The whole CDR3 region reads CTCSVYRGHQDTQYF.

This clone showed up many times. Gene names are mouse gene names. The read falls 4 residues short of the CDR3 end, and the missing part is taken from the germline J gene. The chain couples TRBV13-2 to TRBJ2-7; TRBD2 matches 11 bases. Germline V gives CDR1 NNHNN, CDR2 SYGAGS (reference sequence). The CDR3 spans 15 residues. CDR3 residues: CASGEGLGVRNEQYF. The sequenced part of the CDR3 DNA is TGTGCCAGCGGTGAGGGACTGGGGGTGAGGAAT.

About this clone: Mouse germline and gene names are used. Read sequence stops 4 residues before the CDR3 end, and the germline J gene provides the missing end. The chain has TRBV4 and TRBJ1-2; TRBD1 matches at 10 bases. Losses at the gene ends were 4 bases for V and 3 bases for J; bases not matched to a gene: 5. The CDR3 contains 15 residues. Germline values: CDR1 LGHDT, CDR2 YNNKQL (reference sequence). The CDR3 here is CASSFWTGGDSDYTF. The CDR3 bases that were read are TGTGCCAGCAGCTTCTGGACAGGGGGGGACTCC.

On this clone itself: The genes are named according to mouse. The read falls 4 residues short of the CDR3 end, and the missing part is taken from the germline J gene. J is TRBJ1-1 and V is TRBV13-2, with 10 bases identical to TRBD1. Germline lookup yields CDR1 NNHNN and CDR2 SYGAGS (reference sequence). This CDR3 contains 14 residues. The covered CDR3 bases are TGTGCCAGCGGTGATCCGGGACAGGGGACA. This translates into CASGDPGQGT. The complete CDR3 protein is CASGDPGQGTEVFF.

In its sample, this clone was seen many times. Gene names and germline refer to mouse. CDR3 amino acids: CASSRDGGRNTGQLYF. The sequenced CDR3 bases are TGTGCTAGCAGTAGAGATGGGGGGCGGAACACCGGG. The gene calls are TRBV17 and TRBJ2-2; possible D gene TRBD2, 7 bases. The sequenced fragment ends 4 residues before the CDR3 boundary, so the rest is inferred from the germline J gene. Germline CDR1 and CDR2: MNHDT and YYDKIL. The CDR3 totals 16 residues. The V and J ends lost 0 bases and 2 bases respectively, with 10 bases between them.

Ten or more counts support this clone. Mouse germline and gene names are used. The read gets to within 4 residues of the CDR3 end, and the germline J gene fills in the rest. J is TRBJ2-5 and V is TRBV5, with 7 bases aligning to TRBD2. The CDR3 loop spans 14 amino acids. CDR1 and CDR2 (germline): LGHNA, YNLKQL (reference sequence). CDR3 sequence reads: CASSQDRGGDTQYF. The CDR3 bases that were read are TGTGCCAGCAGCCAAGATCGGGGGGGAGAC.

There are many counts of this clone. The germline and genes are mouse ones. The read comes to an end 4 residues before the CDR3 does, leaving the germline J gene to fill in the end. The chain joins TRBV19 to TRBJ1-1, with 10 bases fitting TRBD1. CDR1 is FNHDT, CDR2 SITEND, per germline (reference sequence). This CDR3 region has 18 residues. The junction had 8 bases not matched to a gene; V was cut back by 0 bases and J by 0 bases. The DNA read from the CDR3 is TGTGCCAGCAGTATAGTTCTCCGGACAGGGGGTACAAACACA. Its protein is CASSIVLRTGGTNT. The full CDR3 reads CASSIVLRTGGTNTEVFF.

This clone appeared many times. Gene names refer to mouse genes. This CDR3 reads CASGDWGNYAEQFF. The covered CDR3 bases are TGTGCCAGCGGGGACTGGGGTAACTATGCT. V usage is TRBV13-2 and J usage is TRBJ2-1, with 9 nucleotides matching TRBD2. The read finishes 4 residues shy of the CDR3 end, and the germline J gene is used to complete it. There are 14 residues in the CDR3. V was pared by 5 bases and J by 0 bases, with 0 bases of the junction left unmatched. Per the germline V gene, CDR1 is NNHNN and CDR2 is SYGAGS (reference sequence).

This clone has a count of ten or more. Gene names and germline refer to mouse. The sequence runs out 4 residues before the end of the CDR3; the remainder is reconstructed from the germline J gene. The same CDR3 can be traced to other DNA sequences in this sample. J is TRBJ2-7 and V is TRBV1, with 8 bases aligning to TRBD2. V lost 0 bases, J lost 1 base, and 2 bases stayed unmatched. Germline V gene sequence: CDR1 NSQYPW, CDR2 LRSPGD (reference sequence). CDR3 size: 15 residues. The part of the CDR3 DNA that was read is TGCACCTGCAGTGCAGATGCTGGGGGGTCCTAT. It specifies CTCSADAGGSY. From start to end, the CDR3 is CTCSADAGGSYEQYF.